This T cell receptor (beta chain) derives from a study of blood T cell repertoires in COVID-19. V was cut by 4 bases and J by 5 bases, with 14 bases left in between. CDR1 LGHNT and CDR2 FRNRAP come from the germline V gene. The CDR3 has 14 amino acids. Exposed participants encountered a COVID-19 case during the 2 weeks preceding study entry. Clones were sequenced by immunoSEQ multiplex PCR, and TCRdb holds only the in-frame ones, with some missing. Among roughly 200,000 clones listed, less than 90% were seen once. This clone showed up just once. Sequencing was done on a sample of PBMCs or T cells enriched from blood (not recorded which). The sequence came from a woman under 40 who had been exposed to COVID-19. The rearrangement uses TRBV12-5 and TRBJ1-1; D is undetermined. CDR3 region: CASGSGETATEAFF. The CDR3, as DNA: TGTGCTAGTGGTTCCGGGGAGACGGCAACTGAAGCTTTCTTT.